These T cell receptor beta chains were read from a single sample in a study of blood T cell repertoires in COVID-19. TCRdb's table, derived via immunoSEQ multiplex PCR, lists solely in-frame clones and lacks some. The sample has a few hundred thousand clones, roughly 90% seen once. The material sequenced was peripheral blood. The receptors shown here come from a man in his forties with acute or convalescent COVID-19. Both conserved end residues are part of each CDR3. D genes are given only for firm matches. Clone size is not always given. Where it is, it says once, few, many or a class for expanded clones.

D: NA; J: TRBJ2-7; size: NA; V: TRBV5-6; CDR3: CASSFGGAAYEQYF; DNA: TGTGCCAGCAGCTTTGGGGGGGCGGCGTACGAGCAGTACTTC
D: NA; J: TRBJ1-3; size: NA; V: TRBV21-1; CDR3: CATMTGASGNTIYF; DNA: TGTGCCACCATGACAGGTGCCTCTGGAAACACCATATATTTT
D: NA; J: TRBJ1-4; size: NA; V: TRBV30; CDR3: CAWSVPGATNEKLFF; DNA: TGTGCCTGGAGTGTACCCGGTGCAACTAATGAAAAACTGTTTTTT
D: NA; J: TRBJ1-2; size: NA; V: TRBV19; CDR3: CASTSPGRRGYTF; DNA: TGTGCCAGTACCTCACCGGGGAGGCGAGGCTACACCTTC
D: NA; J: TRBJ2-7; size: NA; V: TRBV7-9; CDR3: CASSLATHYEQYF; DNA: TGTGCCAGCAGCTTAGCGACTCACTACGAGCAGTACTTC
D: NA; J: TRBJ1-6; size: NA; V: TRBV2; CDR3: CASLDTGNHNSPLHF; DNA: TGTGCCAGCCTAGACACGGGGAATCATAATTCACCCCTCCACTTT
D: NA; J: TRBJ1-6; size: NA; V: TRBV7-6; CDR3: CASSQGGGWNSPLHF; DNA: TGTGCCAGCAGCCAAGGGGGGGGCTGGAATTCACCCCTCCACTTT
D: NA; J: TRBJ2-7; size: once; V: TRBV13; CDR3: CASSLDSQGLTAPYYEQYF; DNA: TGTGCCAGCAGCTTAGACTCGCAGGGGCTGACAGCTCCCTACTACGAGCAGTACTTC
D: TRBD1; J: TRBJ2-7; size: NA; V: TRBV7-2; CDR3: CASSLAGTGRSTFYEQYF; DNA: TGTGCCAGCAGCTTAGCCGGGACAGGACGTTCGACGTTCTACGAGCAGTACTTC
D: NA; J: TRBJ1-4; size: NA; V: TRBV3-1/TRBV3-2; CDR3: CASSQVNDIGEKLFF; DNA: TGTGCCAGCAGCCAAGTCAATGACATCGGTGAAAAACTGTTTTTT
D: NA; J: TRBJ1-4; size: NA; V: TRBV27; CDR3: CASSREGYRDEKLFF; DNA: TGTGCCAGCAGTCGGGAGGGGTATCGGGATGAAAAACTGTTTTTT